This T cell receptor beta chain was sequenced for a study of blood T cell repertoires in COVID-19. As for the study in general: The United States, Italy and Spain were the sources of the acute and convalescent COVID-19 samples. Sources were T cells, B-cell-depleted T cells, or PBMCs; the material itself was cDNA or gDNA.

Per the original data handling: Cell counts per sample came from amplifying reference gene primers. Using immunoSEQ multiplex PCR, the repertoire was profiled, and TCRdb retains in-frame clones only, with some absent. That table furnishes V, J and clone size, whereas the DNA furnished D and trimming. The table lists 72,000 or so clones, around nine tenths of them singletons. This CDR3 is built from 14 residues. From germline, CDR1 is MNHEY and CDR2 SMNVEV (reference sequence). V was shortened by 5 bases and J by 6 bases, with 13 bases between the two germline ends. The sequenced sample was peripheral blood. This sequence was found in a middle-aged man with active COVID-19. V and J are TRBV27 and TRBJ2-2; no firm D call. The CDR3 spells CASSLTRFAGELFF. In nucleotides, the CDR3 is TGTGCCAGCAGTCTTACACGATTCGCCGGGGAGCTGTTTTTT.